Following are 19 T cell receptor beta chains from one sample sequenced in a study of beta chain features in type 1 diabetes. Sequencing targeted expressed TCRB transcripts, as all isolated RNA had been reverse transcribed. TCRdb's copy holds only in-frame clones and misses some; the assay was immunoSEQ multiplex PCR. Among 200,000 to 250,000 clones listed, roughly a tenth were seen once. The sequenced sample consisted of central memory CD4+ T cells from blood. The source of these receptors is a young man in good health.

The CDR3 bases are TGCGCCAGCAGCCCCACTCCCCAGGGGGCTAATGGCTACACCTTC. It encodes CASSPTPQGANGYTF. This chain links TRBV5-1 with TRBJ1-2; TRBD1 matches 8 bases. The CDR3 runs to 15 residues. Trimming removed 4 bases from V and 6 bases from J; junction bases left unmatched: 11. The germline CDR1 and CDR2 sequences are SGHRS and YFSETQ.

This clone turned up a few times. The V call is TRBV29-1, the J call TRBJ2-2; 8 nucleotides match TRBD2. Losses at the gene ends were 8 bases for V and 3 bases for J; bases not matched to a gene: 8. This CDR3 spans 14 amino acids. CDR1 and CDR2 (germline): SQVTM, ANQGSEA. DNA for the CDR3: TGCAGCCCACCCGGGCGGGAGGACACCGGGGAGCTGTTTTTT. It translates to CSPPGREDTGELFF.

The rearrangement links TRBV10-3 to TRBJ1-5; D gene ambiguous. Germline loops: CDR1 ENHRY, CDR2 SYGVKD. V lost 3 bases and J lost 5, with 14 bases in between. The CDR3 totals 15 residues. The DNA for the CDR3 is TGTGCCATCAGTGACAATGGGCAGGCTTATCAGCCCCAGCATTTT. This gives the protein CAISDNGQAYQPQHF.

This clone was observed many times. The genes are TRBV7-2 and TRBJ2-3; D may correspond to TRBD1 or TRBD2 (5 bases each). Trimming took 5 bases from V and 14 from J, leaving 23 bases between them. Germline CDR1 is SGHTA and CDR2 is FQGNSA. The CDR3 contains 14 residues. The CDR3 DNA is TGTGCCAGCAGCCCTACCTGGGACCCAACCTCTCGGTATTTT. Translating it yields CASSPTWDPTSRYF.

In its sample, this clone was seen many times. Mismatch with germline at one junction end may stem from a read error. The chain links TRBV7-7 to TRBJ2-3; 8 bases line up with TRBD2. The CDR3 totals 16 residues. The V gene's germline CDR1 is SSHAT and CDR2 FNYEAQ (reference sequence). In nucleotides, the CDR3 is TGTGCTAGCAGCTTCCGTAGCGGGAACGGGGCAGATACGCAGTATTTT. It is translated as CASSFRSGNGADTQYF.

V is TRBV7-2 and J is TRBJ2-7, with 13 bases identical to TRBD2. The CDR3 spans 14 residues. The J segment lost 12 bases and the V segment lost 5 bases, leaving 10 bases of the junction unmatched. Germline V lookup: CDR1 SGHTA, CDR2 FQGNSA. CDR3: CASSPGTSGTRAYF. The CDR3, as DNA: TGTGCCAGCAGCCCCGGGACTAGCGGGACCAGGGCGTACTTC.

This clone was picked up a small number of times. The gene calls are TRBV10-3 and TRBJ2-3; 7 bases map to TRBD2. The CDR3 sequence is 14 residues long. V lost 11 bases to trimming and J lost 1 base; unmatched junction nucleotides: 9. Per germline, CDR1 ENHRY and CDR2 SYGVKD. CDR3 nucleotide sequence: TGTGCCTTCCGTGGCGGGAGAGGCACAGATACGCAGTATTTT. The encoded protein is CAFRGGRGTDTQYF.

This sequence joins TRBV2 and TRBJ2-2; the D gene is possibly TRBD1 (5 bases). The germline CDR1 and CDR2 sequences are SNHLY and FYNNEI. The CDR3 runs to 14 residues. V was shortened by 4 bases and J by 6 bases, with 12 bases between the two germline ends. The CDR3 region is CASSGQGLAGELFF. The DNA for the CDR3 is TGTGCCAGCAGTGGCCAGGGTTTAGCCGGGGAGCTGTTTTTT.

This clone came up a few times. The rearrangement links TRBV11-2 to TRBJ2-1, with D uncertain. The germline V and J ends were trimmed by 3 bases and 7 bases, with 13 bases remaining between them. This CDR3 has 14 amino acids. Germline V gene sequence: CDR1 SGHAT, CDR2 FQNNGV. The CDR3 is CASSFVLGLNEQFF. CDR3 coding DNA: TGTGCCAGCAGCTTCGTATTAGGGTTGAATGAGCAGTTCTTC.

This rearrangement joins TRBV6-1 to TRBJ1-2; 10 bases are a match to TRBD1. The CDR3 has 13 residues. Germline V gene lookup returns CDR1 MNHNS and CDR2 SASEGT. V was clipped by 7 bases and J by 6 bases; unmatched bases: 5. CDR3 residues: CASIMTGGHGYTF. Written as DNA, the CDR3 is TGTGCCAGCATTATGACAGGGGGCCATGGCTACACCTTC.

This chain connects TRBV9 to TRBJ2-1, with TRBD1 matching 8 bases. The CDR3 totals 14 residues. Trimming removed 4 bases from V and 7 bases from J; junction bases left unmatched: 7. Per the germline V gene, CDR1 is SGDLS and CDR2 is YYNGEE. The CDR3 coding sequence is TGTGCCAGCAGCCCCAGAGACAGGGGAAATGAGCAGTTCTTC. It specifies CASSPRDRGNEQFF.

In its sample, this clone was seen a few times. The chain is built from TRBV11-2 and TRBJ2-3; tentatively, D is TRBD2 (5 bases). Trimming pared 5 bases from V and 0 bases from J, leaving 12 bases between. Germline V gene lookup returns CDR1 SGHAT and CDR2 FQNNGV. This CDR3 has 15 amino acids. CDR3 loop: CASSPTTTSTDTQYF. For the CDR3, the DNA is TGTGCCAGCAGCCCGACTACTACTAGCACAGATACGCAGTATTTT. Full variable domain (outside the CDR3, taken from reference TRBV11-2 and TRBJ2-3): EAGVAQSPRYKIIEKRQSVAFWCNPISGHATLYWYQQILGQGPKLLIQFQNNGVVDDSQLPKDRFSAERLKGVDSTLKIQPAKLEDSAVYLCASSPTTTSTDTQYFGPGTRLTVL.

The J gene is TRBJ1-4, the V gene TRBV5-6; D gene ambiguous. This CDR3 is built from 11 residues. Trimming took off 5 bases at V and 12 bases at J, with 11 bases between the two ends. Germline loops: CDR1 SGHDT, CDR2 YYEEEE. The CDR3 DNA reads TGTGCCAGCAGTAAACACGGCGAACTGTTTTTT. This sequence encodes CASSKHGELFF. The full variable domain, with the rest looked up from reference TRBV5-6 and TRBJ1-4, is DAGVTQSPTHLIKTRGQQVTLRCSPKSGHDTVSWYQQALGQGPQFIFQYYEEEERQRGNFPDRFSGHQFPNYSSELNVNALLLGDSALYLCASSKHGELFFGSGTQLSVL.

The table lists this clone with a few counts. The chain combines TRBV6-6 with TRBJ2-3; a weak D match, TRBD1 (6 bases). The CDR3 consists of 15 residues. Germline V gene sequence: CDR1 MNHNY, CDR2 SVGAGI (reference sequence). Trimming stripped 2 bases from V and 0 bases from J, with 9 bases between. The CDR3 coding sequence is TGTGCCAGCAGTTACCAGGGGTCAAGCACAGATACGCAGTATTTT. Residues: CASSYQGSSTDTQYF.

The chain combines TRBV30 with TRBJ2-7; the match to TRBD2 covers 8 bases. CDR3 length equals 13 residues. After removal of 5 bases from V and 6 bases from J, the junction contained 9 bases not matched to a gene. CDR1 GTSNPN and CDR2 SVGIG come from the germline V gene (reference sequence). CDR3 residues: CAWQPGTSSEQYF. CDR3 DNA: TGTGCCTGGCAACCAGGGACTAGTTCCGAGCAGTACTTC.

The chain joins TRBV30 to TRBJ1-5; D perhaps matches TRBD1 (5 bases). There are 15 residues in the CDR3. The germline V gene encodes CDR1 GTSNPN and CDR2 SVGIG (reference sequence). V lost 0 bases and J 7 bases, leaving 16 bases between the germline ends. DNA for the CDR3: TGTGCCTGGAGTGTCTCGGCAGGGAGAGGGCAGCCCCAGCATTTT. It translates to CAWSVSAGRGQPQHF.

The chain couples TRBV29-1 to TRBJ1-1, with D hard to call. CDR3 length: 12 residues. CDR1 SQVTM and CDR2 ANQGSEA come from the germline V gene. The V end was cut by 5 bases, the J end by 0 bases, with 7 bases between. The CDR3 nucleotides are TGCAGCGTTTGGTGGCTGAACACTGAAGCTTTCTTT. Translating it yields CSVWWLNTEAFF.

This clone was picked up a small number of times. A far larger clone is one base from this, pointing to a likely read error. The chain has TRBV29-1 and TRBJ1-1; the D is unclear. Germline-derived CDR1 and CDR2 are SQVTM and ANQGSEA. This CDR3 spans 12 amino acids. The CDR3 bases are TGCTGCGTTGGGCGGTCGGGCACTGAAGCTTTCTTT. The encoded protein is CCVGRSGTEAFF.

The chain carries TRBV15 and TRBJ2-3, with D perhaps TRBD1 (6 bases). CDR3 length: 16 amino acids. Germline V CDR1 and CDR2: LNHNV, YYDKDF (reference sequence). Trimming left V 1 base short and J 1 base short, with 12 bases between. CDR3 sequence reads: CATSRGQVRRTDTQYF. In nucleotides, the CDR3 is TGTGCCACCAGCAGAGGACAGGTCAGACGCACAGATACGCAGTATTTT.